The rows below give T cell receptor beta chains drawn from one sample of a study of identical twins. TCRdb reprocessed the 5' RACE reads with MiXCR, giving one entry per CDR3 protein. The table lists some 330,000 distinct CDR3 sequences, 9% of them singletons. Sequenced sample: naive T cells sorted from blood. All receptors derive from a woman aged 45-60 years in good health. CDR3s include the opening cysteine and the closing phenylalanine or tryptophan.

V gene,CDR3 protein
TRBV7-8,CASSGHTNYEQYF
TRBV29-1,CPPFRQYF
TRBV5-1,CASGREGLGMNEQFF
TRBV14,CASSQVSGSSYNDQFF
TRBV12-3/TRBV12-4,CASTAGVGPPYIQYF
TRBV25-1,CASSDVTPYEQYF
TRBV24-1,CATSDDTGELFF
TRBV15,CATSRGLFTGNYEQYF
TRBV5-1,CASSLVGAHIQYF
TRBV20-1,CSAREEGASGGYTF
TRBV20-1,CSARDGQLYNEQFF
TRBV2,CASRVGGQGELFF
TRBV27,CASSTDGTQHF
TRBV25-1,CASTRVGADTQYF
TRBV11-2,CASRPRAGGGDTQYF
TRBV11-2,CASSPDRDGRKAFF
TRBV12-3/TRBV12-4,CASRQTGGAGQPQHF
TRBV29-1,CSIRGNTEAFF
TRBV10-3,CAATIGAGELFF
TRBV9,CASSADRGTDTQYF
TRBV24-1,CATSGFTSGGTSTDTQYF
TRBV29-1,CSVRLEYRTDTQYF
TRBV5-1,CASSLDLAGVYNEQFF
TRBV4-1,CASSQDWGTGELFF
TRBV29-1,CSVRDGHSPLHF
TRBV6-6,CASSYSGGGTSLF
TRBV12-3/TRBV12-4,CASVSSVTSYEQYF
TRBV20-1,CSARVTGQVSQETQYF
TRBV7-9,CASSSTQQGNTEAFF
TRBV7-7,CASRGRGENEQFF
TRBV14,CASSQLSNEQFF
TRBV10-3,CAIRESGGSYNEQFF
TRBV5-1,CASSRDGPEAFF
TRBV2,CASSGRTSDEQYF
TRBV7-9,CASSFPGQDDKGAFF
TRBV2,CASSARQGLSSYEQYF
TRBV27,CASSLWSSALGGQETQYF
TRBV5-1,CASSLAVPGLAGGGGSEQFF
TRBV29-1,CSVAGGRNEQFF
TRBV29-1,CSVAWRNQYNEQFF
TRBV11-3,CASSRSGGGGNEQFF
TRBV2,CASSQEEDTQYF
TRBV20-1,CSARATSGRGRTDTQYF
TRBV4-1,CASSQDWQGKGKTQYF
TRBV7-8,CASSRDHRFLDYEQYF
TRBV20-1,CSAEPREKLPGELFF
TRBV28,CASSLGQWVYGYTF
TRBV7-3,CASSSLGQSTDTQYF
TRBV27,CASSFGGADEQYF
TRBV6-5,CASSPGTGIAGYTF
TRBV5-1,CASSSRQAVNTGELFF